A selection of T cell receptor beta chains follows, all from one sample in a study of cytomegalovirus exposure and HLA in healthy donors. The data were produced by immunoSEQ multiplex PCR, yet TCRdb's version contains in-frame clones alone and is incomplete. This sample has roughly 230,000 clones; around 90% occur once, and the top ten carry about 1.7%. What was sequenced was PBMCs. The receptors originated from a girl aged 2 to 10 in good health and CMV-seronegative. The CDR3 runs from the conserved cysteine through the conserved F or W. A D gene is named only where the DNA matches it firmly. Where a row states a size, it is once, few, many or the class of an expanded clone; other rows omit it.

clone size	V gene	D gene	J gene	CDR3 protein	CDR3 DNA
NA	TRBV6-5	TRBD1	TRBJ1-5	CASQEVGTGAQPQHF	TGTGCCAGTCAAGAGGTAGGGACAGGGGCTCAGCCCCAGCATTTT
NA	TRBV14	TRBD1	TRBJ1-4	CASSQPDRDNEKLFF	TGTGCCAGCAGCCAACCCGACAGGGATAATGAAAAACTGTTTTTT
NA	TRBV18	TRBD1	TRBJ1-4	CASSVVTGVHEKLFF	TGTGCCAGCTCGGTTGTGACAGGGGTTCATGAAAAACTGTTTTTT
once	TRBV19	TRBD2	TRBJ2-7	CASTEGTSSHYEQYF	TGTGCCAGTACAGAGGGGACTAGCAGCCACTACGAGCAGTACTTC
NA	TRBV13	TRBD2	TRBJ2-3	CASSTGLAQTTDTQYF	TGTGCCAGCAGCACCGGACTAGCACAGACCACAGATACGCAGTATTTT
once	TRBV5-8	TRBD2	TRBJ2-3	CASSSGGTSTDTQYF	TGTGCCAGCAGCTCCGGGGGGACTAGCACAGATACGCAGTATTTT
NA	TRBV11-2	NA	TRBJ2-1	CASSATWGRGQFF	TGTGCCAGCAGCGCGACTTGGGGTAGGGGGCAGTTCTTC
NA	TRBV19	NA	TRBJ1-1	CASSIYHRTNTEAFF	TGTGCCAGTAGTATATATCACAGAACGAACACTGAAGCTTTCTTT
once	TRBV30	TRBD2	TRBJ2-1	CAWSTGTSGYNEQFF	TGTGCCTGGAGTACCGGGACTAGCGGTTACAATGAGCAGTTCTTC
NA	TRBV19	TRBD1	TRBJ1-6	CASDRGLYNSPLHF	TGTGCCAGCGACAGGGGGCTGTATAATTCACCCCTCCACTTT
NA	TRBV10-3	NA	TRBJ2-5	CAIRPGSRVETQYF	TGTGCCATCAGACCCGGTTCGCGTGTAGAGACCCAGTACTTC
NA	TRBV19	TRBD2	TRBJ2-5	CANRGLAPSQYF	TGTGCCAATAGAGGACTAGCACCAAGTCAGTACTTC
NA	TRBV7-9	TRBD1	TRBJ1-3	CASSRGTAAIISGNTIYF	TGTGCCAGCAGCCGTGGGACAGCCGCAATTATCTCTGGAAACACCATATATTTT
NA	TRBV5-1	TRBD2	TRBJ2-1	CASSLVGLAGGWNEQFF	TGCGCCAGCAGCTTGGTGGGACTAGCGGGGGGATGGAATGAGCAGTTCTTC
NA	TRBV13	NA	TRBJ1-1	CASSYRQGRNTEAFF	TGTGCCAGCAGCTACCGGCAGGGGCGGAACACTGAAGCTTTCTTT
NA	TRBV11-2	TRBD2	TRBJ2-3	CASSSGLAGGTQYF	TGTGCCAGCAGCTCGGGACTAGCGGGTGGTACGCAGTATTTT
NA	TRBV18	NA	TRBJ2-5	CASSPRAGESQYF	TGTGCCAGCTCACCGAGGGCAGGGGAGTCCCAGTACTTC
NA	TRBV7-2	NA	TRBJ2-7	CASSLDRGRLYEQYF	TGTGCCAGCAGCTTAGATCGGGGGAGGCTCTACGAGCAGTACTTC
NA	TRBV19	NA	TRBJ1-2	CASSSGSGGRPANYGYTF	TGTGCCAGTAGCTCGGGGTCGGGGGGCCGTCCTGCTAACTATGGCTACACCTTC
NA	TRBV7-9	NA	TRBJ1-2	CASSLVLFYGYTF	TGTGCCAGCAGCTTAGTACTGTTTTATGGCTACACCTTC
NA	TRBV19	NA	TRBJ2-7	CASSPGVLGATYEQYF	TGTGCCAGTAGCCCCGGGGTCCTGGGGGCAACCTACGAGCAGTACTTC
NA	TRBV10-3	NA	TRBJ2-3	CAITPLEGSDTQYF	TGTGCCATCACTCCCCTAGAAGGTTCAGATACGCAGTATTTT
NA	TRBV2	NA	TRBJ1-3	CASIPRGVGSGNTIYF	TGTGCCAGCATTCCACGCGGAGTAGGCTCTGGAAACACCATATATTTT
NA	TRBV15	TRBD2	TRBJ2-2	CATRGLAGELTGELFF	TGTGCCACCAGGGGACTAGCGGGAGAGCTCACCGGGGAGCTGTTTTTT
NA	TRBV6-1	NA	TRBJ1-1	CASSEFGVNTEAFF	TGTGCCAGCAGTGAGTTCGGGGTGAACACTGAAGCTTTCTTT
once	TRBV11-2	NA	TRBJ1-2	CASSPSGFGYTF	TGTGCCAGCAGCCCCTCAGGGTTCGGCTACACCTTC
NA	TRBV5-6	NA	TRBJ1-5	CASSFVGADQPQHF	TGTGCCAGCAGCTTTGTGGGGGCGGATCAGCCCCAGCATTTT
NA	TRBV7-9	NA	TRBJ1-2	CASSRQTYGYTF	TGTGCCAGCAGCCGACAGACCTATGGCTACACCTTC
NA	TRBV15	TRBD2	TRBJ2-3	CATSGEAQREGLTDTQYF	TGTGCCACCAGCGGCGAGGCTCAGCGGGAGGGCCTTACAGATACGCAGTATTTT
NA	TRBV19	TRBD1	TRBJ2-1	CASSTYGTGSSYNEQFF	TGTGCCAGTAGTACATACGGGACAGGGAGCTCCTACAATGAGCAGTTCTTC
NA	TRBV9	NA	TRBJ2-5	CASSAPGVGETQYF	TGTGCCAGCAGCGCTCCAGGGGTAGGTGAGACCCAGTACTTC
NA	TRBV29-1	TRBD2	TRBJ2-5	CSVEGGRAWIETQYF	TGCAGCGTTGAGGGAGGGAGGGCCTGGATTGAGACCCAGTACTTC
NA	TRBV5-6	NA	TRBJ2-7	CASSQQGSLASEQYF	TGTGCCAGCAGTCAGCAGGGCTCTTTAGCTTCCGAGCAGTACTTC
NA	TRBV4-2	NA	TRBJ2-7	CASSQSGGSSYEQYF	TGTGCCAGCAGCCAAAGCGGAGGGAGCTCCTACGAGCAGTACTTC
NA	TRBV6-5	NA	TRBJ1-2	CASSYNRANYGYTF	TGTGCCAGCAGTTACAACAGAGCTAACTATGGCTACACCTTC
NA	TRBV6-5	TRBD2	TRBJ2-7	CASRRLAGHQEEQYF	TGTGCCAGCAGGAGATTAGCGGGGCACCAGGAGGAGCAGTACTTC
NA	TRBV4-2	TRBD2	TRBJ2-5	CASSQGLAGGQGETQYF	TGTGCCAGCAGCCAAGGTCTGGCGGGGGGGCAGGGAGAGACCCAGTACTTC
NA	TRBV10-1	NA	TRBJ2-2	CASSVKNTGELFF	TGCGCCAGCAGTGTTAAGAACACCGGGGAGCTGTTTTTT
once	TRBV19	NA	TRBJ1-1	CASSIWGGSLNTEAFF	TGTGCCAGTAGTATATGGGGCGGAAGTTTGAACACTGAAGCTTTCTTT
NA	TRBV5-5	NA	TRBJ1-1	CASSPPAPPGTEAFF	TGTGCCAGCAGCCCGCCCGCCCCTCCGGGGACTGAAGCTTTCTTT
NA	TRBV5-4	NA	TRBJ1-1	CASGQGPGAEAFF	TGTGCCAGCGGGCAGGGCCCCGGCGCTGAAGCTTTCTTT
NA	TRBV29-1	NA	TRBJ2-5	CSQGTRRDQYF	TGCAGCCAAGGGACGAGGAGGGACCAGTACTTC
NA	TRBV6-1	TRBD1	TRBJ2-1	CASRDRGNNEQFF	TGTGCCAGCAGAGACAGGGGGAACAATGAGCAGTTCTTC
NA	TRBV5-1	NA	TRBJ1-2	CASSLFRDYGYTF	TGCGCCAGCAGCTTGTTCCGGGACTATGGCTACACCTTC
NA	TRBV5-6	NA	TRBJ2-1	CASSLPTSWARDEQFF	TGTGCCAGCAGCTTACCGACTAGTTGGGCACGCGATGAGCAGTTCTTC
NA	TRBV6-5	NA	TRBJ1-3	CATGRRGSGNTIYF	TGTGCCACCGGAAGAAGGGGGTCTGGAAACACCATATATTTT
NA	TRBV15	TRBD1	TRBJ2-3	CATSRDRAADTQYF	TGTGCCACCAGCAGGGACAGGGCGGCAGATACGCAGTATTTT
NA	TRBV10-2	TRBD1	TRBJ1-5	CASHPGQSYQPQHF	TGCGCCAGCCATCCGGGACAGAGTTATCAGCCCCAGCATTTT
NA	TRBV2	NA	TRBJ1-2	CASYAEGGFGYTF	TGTGCCAGCTACGCTGAGGGTGGGTTTGGCTACACCTTC
NA	TRBV19	TRBD1	TRBJ1-1	CASSPQRQGMNTEAFF	TGTGCCAGTAGTCCCCAAAGACAGGGGATGAACACTGAAGCTTTCTTT
few	TRBV5-4	TRBD1	TRBJ2-7	CASSFGQGSPYEQYF	TGTGCCAGCAGCTTTGGACAGGGGTCACCCTACGAGCAGTACTTC
NA	TRBV7-9	NA	TRBJ1-2	CASSLDIPNYGYTF	TGTGCCAGCAGCTTAGATATCCCTAACTATGGCTACACCTTC
NA	TRBV19	NA	TRBJ2-4	CASSIERTPGAKNIQYF	TGTGCCAGTAGTATAGAACGGACACCAGGGGCCAAAAACATTCAGTACTTC
NA	TRBV2	NA	TRBJ2-7	CASAFGGGAYEQYF	TGTGCCAGTGCTTTCGGAGGGGGGGCCTACGAGCAGTACTTC
NA	TRBV30	NA	TRBJ1-2	CAWEPMTAQGGYTF	TGTGCCTGGGAGCCTATGACAGCACAAGGTGGCTACACCTTC
NA	TRBV5-6	NA	TRBJ2-1	CASSLGQLVEQFF	TGTGCCAGCAGCTTGGGCCAACTGGTTGAGCAGTTCTTC
once	TRBV6-5	NA	TRBJ1-1	CASIGDRRAFF	TGTGCCAGCATAGGAGACAGGCGAGCTTTCTTT
once	TRBV27	NA	TRBJ2-7	CASSLSTGGALSYEQYF	TGTGCCAGCAGTTTATCGACCGGCGGGGCACTCTCCTACGAGCAGTACTTC